This TCR beta chain was observed in a study of monozygotic twins with cystic fibrosis. Deletions cut 6 bases from V and 3 bases from J, with 16 bases between. The germline V gene has CDR1 LGHNA and CDR2 YSLEER. The CDR3 is made up of 15 amino acids. The table came from immunoSEQ multiplex PCR; TCRdb's copy has only in-frame clones and leaves some out. The table has tens of thousands of clones, approximately 87% seen once; the top ten hold 1% to 1.5%. Sequences were obtained from blood. The rearrangement joins TRBV4-3 to TRBJ2-3; D not certain. The source is a woman in her twenties or thirties with cystic fibrosis. The CDR3 nucleotides are TGCGCCAGCAGTCGAAGTCCGTGGGGAACAGATACGCAGTATTTT. It is translated as CASSRSPWGTDTQYF.